Each of the 26 T cell receptor beta chains below was sequenced from the same sample in a study of glioma-infiltrating T cells after dendritic cell vaccination. Here immunoSEQ multiplex PCR was the method, and the copy in TCRdb shows in-frame clones only, minus some. The sample has about 87,000 clones, roughly four fifths seen once. Time point given: after dendritic cell vaccination, including at tumor progression/relapse. This specimen consisted of blood, obtained after dendritic cell vaccination. The receptors were gathered from a human donor with glioblastoma.

At least ten counts were recorded for this clone. V and J are TRBV27 and TRBJ1-5; a weak D match, TRBD1 (5 bases). The V gene's germline CDR1 is MNHEY and CDR2 SMNVEV (reference sequence). The CDR3 loop spans 14 amino acids. V dropped 2 bases and J dropped 2 bases, with 7 bases sitting between them. CDR3 loop: CASSLQGGNQPQHF. As DNA, the CDR3 is TGTGCCAGCAGTTTACAGGGTGGCAATCAGCCCCAGCATTTT.

The V call is TRBV7-2, the J call TRBJ1-3; D gene uncertain. This CDR3 has 16 amino acids. V was shortened by 4 bases and J by 0 bases, with 13 bases between the two germline ends. The V gene's germline CDR1 is SGHTA and CDR2 FQGNSA. The CDR3, as DNA: TGTGCCAGCAGCTATCTCAACCCTAGCTCTGGAAACACCATATATTTT. Translating it yields CASSYLNPSSGNTIYF.

The chain is built from TRBV7-2 and TRBJ1-5; TRBD1 aligns across 9 bases. From germline, CDR1 is SGHTA and CDR2 FQGNSA. This CDR3 is built from 17 residues. With 0 bases clipped from V and 6 bases from J, the junction kept 9 bases outside the gene matches. CDR3 bases: TGTGCCAGCAGCTTAGCAGTGGGCACAGGGGGCGGTCAGCCCCAGCATTTT. It is translated as CASSLAVGTGGGQPQHF. Using reference TRBV7-2 and TRBJ1-5 for the parts outside the CDR3, the full variable domain is GAGVSQSPSNKVTEKGKDVELRCDPISGHTALYWYRQSLGQGLEFLIYFQGNSAPDKSGLPSDRFSAERTGGSVSTLTIQRTQQEDSAVYLCASSLAVGTGGGQPQHFGDGTRLSIL.

The J gene is TRBJ1-2, the V gene TRBV11-2, with D possibly TRBD1 on 5 matching bases. This CDR3 is 15 amino acids long. CDR1 SGHAT and CDR2 FQNNGV come from the germline V gene. Deletions cut 3 bases from V and 0 bases from J, with 11 bases between. The CDR3 reads CASSFFQGTNYGYTF. CDR3 nucleotides: TGTGCCAGCAGCTTTTTTCAGGGTACTAACTATGGCTACACCTTC.

This sequence joins TRBV11-3 and TRBJ1-1, with a possible D match to TRBD1 (6 bases). The germline CDR1 and CDR2 sequences are SGHNT and YENEEA. The CDR3 has 14 residues. Between the trimmed V and J ends, which lost 4 bases and 6 bases, there was a span of 15 bases. CDR3 in DNA: TGTGCCAGCAGCTCAGGACTAGAGGGGGCTGAAGCTTTCTTT. Encoded protein: CASSSGLEGAEAFF. Full variable domain (missing parts from reference TRBV11-3 and TRBJ1-1): EAGVVQSPRYKIIEKKQPVAFWCNPISGHNTLYWYLQNLGQGPELLIRYENEEAVDDSQLPKDRFSAERLKGVDSTLKIQPAELGDSAVYLCASSSGLEGAEAFFGQGTRLTVV.

The J gene is TRBJ1-1, the V gene TRBV7-2; 8 bases are a match to TRBD1. The germline gives CDR1 SGHTA, CDR2 FQGNSA. The CDR3 is 14 residues long. J lost 4 bases, V lost 5 bases, and 6 bases had no gene match. CDR3 in amino acids: CASSLRGRGTEAFF. In DNA form, the CDR3 reads TGTGCCAGCAGCCTCAGGGGGCGAGGCACTGAAGCTTTCTTT.

The V and J genes are TRBV2 and TRBJ1-1; D gene uncertain. The CDR3 has 16 residues. V dropped 6 bases and J dropped 10 bases, with 27 bases sitting between them. Germline-derived CDR1 and CDR2 are SNHLY and FYNNEI. The CDR3 loop reads CASRAPGEEGFPRAFF. DNA of the CDR3: TGTGCCAGCAGGGCACCTGGGGAGGAGGGATTTCCGCGAGCTTTCTTT.

This chain's CDR3 is CASSYQQGRGRSYNSPLHF. The CDR3 DNA reads TGTGCCAGCAGCTATCAGCAGGGTCGGGGGAGGTCCTATAATTCACCCCTCCACTTT. The V gene is TRBV5-4, the J gene TRBJ1-6, with D maybe TRBD1 (5 bases). CDR1 is SGHNT, CDR2 YYREEE, per germline (reference sequence). The ends were cut back, 3 bases at V and 1 base at J, with 20 bases in the middle. This CDR3 comprises 19 residues. Combining the CDR3 with reference TRBV5-4 and TRBJ1-6 gives the whole variable domain ETGVTQSPTHLIKTRGQQVTLRCSSQSGHNTVSWYQQALGQGPQFIFQYYREEENGRGNFPPRFSGLQFPNYSSELNVNALELDDSALYLCASSYQQGRGRSYNSPLHFGNGTRLTVT.

The rearrangement uses TRBV30 and TRBJ2-5; D is unclear. CDR1 is GTSNPN, CDR2 SVGIG, per germline (reference sequence). V was pared by 5 bases and J by 5 bases, with 15 bases between. The CDR3 runs to 13 residues. CDR3 in amino acids: CAWDKLKRETQYF. The CDR3 region has the DNA TGTGCCTGGGATAAGCTGAAGAGGGAGACCCAGTACTTC. The variable domain in full, with the rest retrieved from reference TRBV30 and TRBJ2-5, is SQTIHQWPATLVQPVGSPLSLECTVEGTSNPNLYWYRQAAGRGLQLLFYSVGIGQISSEVPQNLSASRPQDRQFILSSKKLLLSDSGFYLCAWDKLKRETQYFGPGTRLLVL.

The gene calls are TRBV6-5 and TRBJ2-5; D unclear. V was pared by 5 bases and J by 4 bases, with 11 bases between. Germline values: CDR1 MNHEY, CDR2 SVGAGI. The CDR3 sequence is 13 residues long. CDR3 in amino acids: CASSTGLRETQYF. CDR3 coding DNA: TGTGCCAGCAGTACCGGGTTGCGAGAGACCCAGTACTTC.

A single count supports this clone. The chain employs TRBV4-1 and TRBJ2-7; 9 bases fit TRBD2. CDR1 and CDR2 (germline): MGHRA, YSYEKL. V lost 0 bases to trimming and J lost 3 bases; unmatched junction nucleotides: 6. The CDR3 is made up of 16 amino acids. As DNA, the CDR3 is TGCGCCAGCAGCCAAGAGGCAGCTAGCGGGGTCTACGAGCAGTACTTC. Translated, it gives CASSQEAASGVYEQYF.

This chain links TRBV5-1 with TRBJ2-7; 8 bases match TRBD2. The V gene end was trimmed by 0 bases and the J gene end by 6 bases; junction bases not matched to a gene: 14. The CDR3 extends over 17 amino acids. Germline lookup yields CDR1 SGHRS and CDR2 YFSETQ. The CDR3 nucleotides read TGCGCCAGCAGCTTGGCCTCCGAGTCGGGAGGGTTGGGCGAGCAGTACTTC. Protein: CASSLASESGGLGEQYF.

The J gene is TRBJ2-2, the V gene TRBV25-1; D remains ambiguous. CDR1 is MGHDK, CDR2 SYGVNS, per germline. The CDR3 has 13 residues. Trimming took 0 bases from V and 5 from J, leaving 4 bases between them. The CDR3: CASSEYSTGELFF. DNA for the CDR3: TGTGCCAGCAGTGAATACAGTACCGGGGAGCTGTTTTTT.

This sequence joins TRBV18 and TRBJ1-3; 7 bases are shared with TRBD1. This CDR3 spans 17 amino acids. Germline loops: CDR1 KGHSH, CDR2 LQKENI. V trimming: 9 bases; J trimming: 0 bases; junction bases outside the gene matches: 14. Here the CDR3 DNA reads TGTGCCAGGACGGACAGGCGGACAATCAGCTCTGGAAACACCATATATTTT. It is translated as CARTDRRTISSGNTIYF.

The chain is built from TRBV12-5 and TRBJ2-1, with no clear D. Between the trimmed V and J ends, which lost 1 base and 0 bases, there was a span of 10 bases. The CDR3 is 16 residues long. Germline CDR1 and CDR2: LGHNT and FRNRAP. The CDR3 bases are TGTGCTAGTGGTTTGGGGCTCACCATCTCCTACAATGAGCAGTTCTTC. It translates to CASGLGLTISYNEQFF.

V usage is TRBV5-1 and J usage is TRBJ1-2; 10 bases line up with TRBD1. V was pared by 5 bases and J by 6 bases, with 7 bases of the junction left unmatched. The CDR3 runs 14 residues. The germline CDR1 and CDR2 sequences are SGHRS and YFSETQ. The CDR3 coding sequence is TGCGCCAGCAGACAGGGACAGGGGATGGATGGCTACACCTTC. This codes for CASRQGQGMDGYTF.

The chain couples TRBV6-6 to TRBJ1-5; 7 bases align to TRBD1. The CDR3 is made up of 16 amino acids. Germline trimming cut 3 bases from V and 4 bases from J; bases unmatched to any gene: 9. CDR1 is MNHNY, CDR2 SVGAGI, per germline (reference sequence). CDR3 protein: CASSYIPDRANQPQHF. The CDR3 DNA reads TGTGCCAGCAGTTATATTCCCGACAGGGCAAATCAGCCCCAGCATTTT.

The chain employs TRBV9 and TRBJ1-6, with 7 bases fitting TRBD1. Germline lookup yields CDR1 SGDLS and CDR2 YYNGEE. The ends lost 3 bases at V and 9 bases at J; junction bases unmatched: 6. The CDR3 totals 14 residues. The CDR3 spells CASSGDTGVSPLHF. For the CDR3, the DNA is TGTGCCAGCAGCGGCGATACAGGGGTTTCACCCCTCCACTTT. Full variable domain (rest looked up from reference TRBV9 and TRBJ1-6): DSGVTQTPKHLITATGQRVTLRCSPRSGDLSVYWYQQSLDQGLQFLIQYYNGEERAKGNILERFSAQQFPDLHSELNLSSLELGDSALYFCASSGDTGVSPLHFGNGTRLTVT.

The chain employs TRBV11-2 and TRBJ2-7, with D uncertain. The CDR3 totals 12 residues. V lost 4 bases, J lost 2 bases, and 6 bases lay in between. The V gene's germline CDR1 is SGHAT and CDR2 FQNNGV. CDR3 sequence: CASSSITYEQYF. DNA for the CDR3: TGTGCCAGCAGCTCCATCACCTACGAGCAGTACTTC.

V gene TRBV6-5 combines with J gene TRBJ1-3, with 7 bases identical to TRBD1. The V segment lost 4 bases and the J segment 7 bases; nucleotides outside the gene matches: 4. Germline V CDR1 and CDR2: MNHEY, SVGAGI. The CDR3 is made up of 13 amino acids. CDR3 coding DNA: TGTGCCAGCAGTTGGGTCAGGGGGAACACCATATATTTT. This encodes CASSWVRGNTIYF.

V and J are TRBV4-2 and TRBJ1-1; 9 bases align to TRBD1. This CDR3 region has 17 residues. With 3 bases clipped from V and 3 bases from J, the junction kept 11 bases outside the gene matches. Germline CDR1 reads LGHNA; CDR2 reads YNFKEQ. The CDR3 DNA reads TGTGCCAGCAGCCAGGGGACAGGGCAACTTGGGGACACTGAAGCTTTCTTT. It translates to CASSQGTGQLGDTEAFF.

The genes are TRBV6-5 and TRBJ2-1; TRBD2 matches 9 bases. Germline assignment: CDR1 MNHEY and CDR2 SVGAGI. Germline trimming cut 0 bases from V and 6 bases from J; bases unmatched to any gene: 6. This CDR3 is built from 16 residues. As DNA, the CDR3 is TGTGCCAGCAGTTACTCGAGTAGCGGGGGACTCAATGAGCAGTTCTTC. Its translation is CASSYSSSGGLNEQFF.

The chain has TRBV30 and TRBJ2-7, with 7 positions matching TRBD1. The CDR3 extends over 12 amino acids. The germline CDR1 and CDR2 sequences are GTSNPN and SVGIG (reference sequence). V lost 8 bases and J lost 5; bases outside the gene matches: 9. CDR3 protein: CAHGQDMNEQYF. The DNA for the CDR3 is TGTGCCCACGGACAGGATATGAACGAGCAGTACTTC.

The sample holds a few counts of this clone. The rearrangement uses TRBV2 and TRBJ2-7, with 7 bases identical to TRBD2. The CDR3 is made up of 14 amino acids. The junction had 6 bases not matched to a gene; V was cut back by 6 bases and J by 1 base. Germline V lookup: CDR1 SNHLY, CDR2 FYNNEI. CDR3 DNA sequence: TGTGCCAGCAGCAGCGGGGTTACATCCTACGAGCAGTACTTC. Translating gives CASSSGVTSYEQYF.

CDR3 region: CASSPAGGRNSPLHF. The DNA for the CDR3 is TGTGCCAGCAGCCCCGCCGGGGGAAGGAATTCACCCCTCCACTTT. V is TRBV7-8 and J is TRBJ1-6; D might be TRBD1 (5 bases). V lost 5 bases to trimming and J lost 7 bases, with 15 bases between them. The CDR3 length is 15 residues. Germline CDR1 reads SGHVS; CDR2 reads FQNEAQ. The variable domain in full, with the rest retrieved from reference TRBV7-8 and TRBJ1-6, is GAGVSQSPRYKVAKRGQDVALRCDPISGHVSLFWYQQALGQGPEFLTYFQNEAQLDKSGLPSDRFFAERPEGSVSTLKIQRTQQEDSAVYLCASSPAGGRNSPLHFGNGTRLTVT.

The chain joins TRBV7-9 to TRBJ1-2, with 9 bases aligning to TRBD1. CDR1 and CDR2 (germline): SEHNR, FQNEAQ (reference sequence). The CDR3 spans 13 residues. J gave up 8 bases and V 6 bases, and 7 bases lay outside the gene matches. Written as DNA, the CDR3 is TGTGCCAGCAGTCCGGGACAGGGATGGGGCTACACCTTC. It codes for CASSPGQGWGYTF.